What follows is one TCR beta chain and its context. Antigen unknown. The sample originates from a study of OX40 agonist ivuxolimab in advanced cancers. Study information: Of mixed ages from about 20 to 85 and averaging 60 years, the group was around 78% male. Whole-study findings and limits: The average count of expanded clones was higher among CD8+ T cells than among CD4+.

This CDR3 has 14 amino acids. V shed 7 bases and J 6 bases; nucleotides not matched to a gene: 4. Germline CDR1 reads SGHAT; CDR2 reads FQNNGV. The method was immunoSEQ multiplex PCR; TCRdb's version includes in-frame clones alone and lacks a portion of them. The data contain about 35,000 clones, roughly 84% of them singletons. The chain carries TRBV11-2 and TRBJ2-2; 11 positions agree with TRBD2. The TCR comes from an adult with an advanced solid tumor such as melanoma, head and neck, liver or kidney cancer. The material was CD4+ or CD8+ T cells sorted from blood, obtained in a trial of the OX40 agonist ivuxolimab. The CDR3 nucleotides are TGTGCCAGCAAACTAGCGGGAGCTGCCGGGGAGCTGTTTTTT. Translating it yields CASKLAGAAGELFF. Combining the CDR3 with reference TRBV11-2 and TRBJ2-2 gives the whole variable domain EAGVAQSPRYKIIEKRQSVAFWCNPISGHATLYWYQQILGQGPKLLIQFQNNGVVDDSQLPKDRFSAERLKGVDSTLKIQPAKLEDSAVYLCASKLAGAAGELFFGEGSRLTVL.